A selection of T cell receptor beta chains follows, all from one sample in a study of T-cell reconstitution after alpha-beta-depleted transplantation in children. TCRdb re-called the PCR reads through MiXCR, storing one row per CDR3 protein. The sample lists about a million distinct CDR3 sequences, about 29% occurring once. This material consisted of PBMCs, mostly from graft donor cells, taken 360 days after TCRalphabeta/CD19-depleted stem cell transplant. These receptors were taken from a boy younger than two who had a stem cell transplant for SCID, so the T cells may come from the graft donor. Both conserved end residues are trimmed from each CDR3. Fields, in order: V gene, J gene, CDR3 length, CDR3 protein.

TRBV5-5	TRBJ2-5	14	ASSRGGIVGGETQY
TRBV4-1	TRBJ1-1	14	ASSLTPSVPAKRAF
TRBV15	TRBJ1-5	17	ATSRDRMTDWGRGQPQH
TRBV19	TRBJ1-1	11	AGKGQGASEAF
TRBV9	TRBJ1-2	12	ASSVGPGSYGYT
TRBV18	TRBJ1-1	10	ASSPVGSEAF
TRBV7-2	TRBJ2-3	11	ASSLVGAKGQY
TRBV5-6	TRBJ1-5	11	ASSLRSAQPQH
TRBV2	TRBJ2-7	12	ASSEAGVRDEQY
TRBV11-2	TRBJ2-2	15	ASSLTGTSGVAGELF